Following are 30 T cell receptor beta chains from one sample sequenced in a study of blood T cell repertoires in COVID-19. Produced via immunoSEQ multiplex PCR; TCRdb's table is partial and in-frame only. This sample has fewer than 35,000 clones, with 65% to 90% found just once. Specimen: peripheral blood. The origin of the receptors is a man aged 80 or over with active or convalescent COVID-19.

The chain uses TRBV3-1 (or the pseudogene TRBV3-2) and TRBJ2-3, with a possible D match to TRBD2 (7 bases). With 5 bases removed from V and 3 bases from J, the gap between germline ends came to 15 bases. CDR3 size: 15 residues. CDR1 is LGHDT and CDR2 is YNNKEL in the germline V gene (reference sequence). CDR3 sequence (DNA): TGTGCCAGCAGCATCTCCGGGGGGCGGACAGATACGCAGTATTTT. It specifies CASSISGGRTDTQYF.

The chain recombines TRBV11-3 with TRBJ1-3; D is unresolved. The CDR3 has 13 residues. Germline loops: CDR1 SGHNT, CDR2 YENEEA. The germline V and J ends were trimmed by 5 bases and 8 bases, with 13 bases remaining between them. CDR3 amino acids: CASSTGVGDTIYF. The CDR3 region has the DNA TGTGCCAGCAGCACGGGAGTCGGTGACACCATATATTTT.

The chain employs TRBV10-1 and TRBJ2-7, with 11 bases matching TRBD1. In germline, CDR1 is WNHNN, CDR2 SYGVQD (reference sequence). Trimming cost V 2 bases and J 2 bases; bases outside gene matches: 2. The CDR3 is made up of 15 amino acids. The DNA for the CDR3 is TGCGCCAGCAGTGAGGGGGGACAGGGGGCCTACGAGCAGTACTTC. Translating it yields CASSEGGQGAYEQYF.

The chain is built from TRBV6-4 and TRBJ1-4, with 9 bases fitting TRBD1. Germline V lookup: CDR1 MRHNA, CDR2 SNTAGT. Trimming at V came to 3 bases and at J to 1 base, leaving 6 bases not matched to a gene. The CDR3 consists of 17 residues. Written as DNA, the CDR3 is TGTGCCAGCAGTGAAGTACAGGGGGCTCGAACTAATGAAAAACTGTTTTTT. It encodes CASSEVQGARTNEKLFF.

A remark on this clone: A read error may account for a junction end that differs from germline. The same CDR3 arises from other DNA sequences in this sample as well. The chain has TRBV4-1 and TRBJ1-2; TRBD1 is a possible D gene (5 bases). The germline V gene encodes CDR1 MGHRA and CDR2 YSYEKL. The CDR3 totals 15 residues. CDR3 sequence (DNA): TGCGCCAGCAGCCAATCTTCTACAGGTGCCTATGGCTACACTTTC. This gives the protein CASSQSSTGAYGYTF.

The rearrangement joins TRBV7-9 to TRBJ1-6; unclear D gene. The CDR3 is 13 residues long. The germline gives CDR1 SEHNR, CDR2 FQNEAQ (reference sequence). The germline V and J ends were trimmed by 0 bases and 10 bases, with 7 bases remaining between them. CDR3 sequence reads: CASSLAGGSPLHF. CDR3 nucleotide sequence: TGTGCCAGCAGCTTAGCGGGAGGGTCACCCCTCCACTTT.

The J gene is TRBJ1-2, the V gene TRBV19, with 10 bases aligning to TRBD1. Trimming at V came to 4 bases and at J to 6 bases, leaving 11 bases not matched to a gene. This CDR3 is built from 16 residues. Germline lookup yields CDR1 LNHDA and CDR2 SQIVND (reference sequence). The CDR3 DNA reads TGTGCCAGTAGTAGATCCGGGACAGGGGAAGGCGATGGCTACACCTTC. The encoded protein is CASSRSGTGEGDGYTF. Using reference TRBV19 and TRBJ1-2 for the parts outside the CDR3, the full variable domain is DGGITQSPKYLFRKEGQNVTLSCEQNLNHDAMYWYRQDPGQGLRLIYYSQIVNDFQKGDIAEGYSVSREKKESFPLTVTSAQKNPTAFYLCASSRSGTGEGDGYTFGSGTRLTVV.

V gene TRBV18 combines with J gene TRBJ1-6; 7 nucleotides align to TRBD1. J gave up 5 bases and V 2 bases, and 0 bases lay outside the gene matches. Germline V CDR1 and CDR2: KGHSH, LQKENI. CDR3 size: 14 residues. The CDR3 nucleotides are TGTGCCAGCTCACCAGGGACAGATAATTCACCCCTCCACTTT. As protein: CASSPGTDNSPLHF.

V is TRBV14 and J is TRBJ2-4; D not resolved. The germline CDR1 and CDR2 sequences are SGHDN and FVKESK. Trimming left V 4 bases short and J 1 base short, with 8 bases between. The CDR3 totals 14 residues. The CDR3 region has the DNA TGTGCCAGCAGCCTCCCCGGGGCCAAAAACATTCAGTACTTC. It is translated as CASSLPGAKNIQYF.

This clone was picked up one time. The chain recombines TRBV28 with TRBJ1-2; 7 bases fit TRBD1. The CDR3 has 14 residues. With 6 bases clipped from V and 0 bases from J, the junction kept 4 bases outside the gene matches. Germline V gene data show CDR1 as MDHEN and CDR2 as SYDVKM. CDR3 region: CASSLGTANYGYTF. DNA for the CDR3: TGTGCCAGCAGCCTCGGGACAGCTAACTATGGCTACACCTTC.

Written as DNA, the CDR3 is TGTGCCAGCAGTCCCCTCAGGGGCGAGATTTACAATGAGCAGTTCTTC. This encodes CASSPLRGEIYNEQFF. The chain recombines TRBV28 with TRBJ2-1; tentatively, D is TRBD1 (6 bases). The CDR3 has 16 residues. CDR1 and CDR2 from the germline V gene are MDHEN and SYDVKM. V dropped 5 bases and J dropped 4 bases, with 18 bases sitting between them.

V gene TRBV29-1 combines with J gene TRBJ2-5; weak D call: TRBD1 (6 bases). With 0 bases removed from V and 7 bases from J, the gap between germline ends came to 9 bases. The germline gives CDR1 SQVTM, CDR2 ANQGSEA. The CDR3 has 12 residues. CDR3 bases: TGCAGCGTTGAAGAGGGGGCCGGGACCCAGTACTTC. As protein: CSVEEGAGTQYF. Full variable domain (missing parts from reference TRBV29-1 and TRBJ2-5): SAVISQKPSRDICQRGTSLTIQCQVDSQVTMMFWYRQQPGQSLTLIATANQGSEATYESGFVIDKFPISRPNLTFSTLTVSNMSPEDSSIYLCSVEEGAGTQYFGPGTRLLVL.

The chain is built from TRBV5-8 and TRBJ2-5; 9 bases fit TRBD1. Germline CDR1 SGHTS, CDR2 YDEGEE. Trimming took 4 bases from V and 4 from J; bases not matched to a gene: 8. The CDR3 extends over 15 amino acids. CDR3 sequence reads: CASSLPGQGRETQYF. CDR3 DNA sequence: TGTGCCAGCAGCCTACCGGGACAGGGACGAGAGACCCAGTACTTC.

This sequence joins TRBV7-2 and TRBJ2-1; D might be TRBD1 (5 bases). Germline V CDR1 and CDR2: SGHTA, FQGNSA. The CDR3 covers 17 residues. Trimming took 2 bases from V and 3 from J, leaving 17 bases between them. The CDR3 sequence: CASSLLKPKGFYNEQFF. The CDR3 DNA reads TGTGCCAGCAGCTTATTAAAGCCAAAGGGGTTCTACAATGAGCAGTTCTTC.

V gene TRBV18 combines with J gene TRBJ1-5; perhaps TRBD1 as D (6 bases). The CDR3 is 15 amino acids. Germline V gene lookup returns CDR1 KGHSH and CDR2 LQKENI. V lost 6 bases to trimming and J lost 7 bases, with 19 bases between them. CDR3: CASSESGGQGQPQHF. CDR3 in DNA: TGTGCCAGCTCGGAGTCCGGGGGGCAAGGGCAGCCCCAGCATTTT.

The CDR3 DNA reads TGCAGCGTTGGGGCAGCCCAAGAGACCCAGTACTTC. This codes for CSVGAAQETQYF. The rearrangement links TRBV29-1 to TRBJ2-5, with D uncertain. V was pared by 4 bases and J by 1 base, with 7 bases between. The CDR3 sequence is 12 residues long. The V gene's germline CDR1 is SQVTM and CDR2 ANQGSEA.

The chain employs TRBV5-1 and TRBJ1-4, with 8 positions matching TRBD1. Germline CDR1 is SGHRS and CDR2 is YFSETQ. The CDR3 has 15 residues. V shed 5 bases and J 5 bases; nucleotides not matched to a gene: 8. CDR3 loop: CASRDGTGPNEKLFF. The CDR3 DNA is TGCGCCAGCAGAGACGGGACAGGCCCGAATGAAAAACTGTTTTTT. Drawing the rest from reference TRBV5-1 and TRBJ1-4, the complete variable domain is KAGVTQTPRYLIKTRGQQVTLSCSPISGHRSVSWYQQTPGQGLQFLFEYFSETQRNKGNFPGRFSGRQFSNSRSEMNVSTLELGDSALYLCASRDGTGPNEKLFFGSGTQLSVL.

V is TRBV19 and J is TRBJ2-3, with a weak D call TRBD2 (5 bases). Between the trimmed V and J ends, which lost 4 bases and 4 bases, there was a span of 18 bases. The length of the CDR3 is 16 residues. The germline gives CDR1 LNHDA, CDR2 SQIVND (reference sequence). CDR3 bases: TGTGCCAGTAGTAAGCTTTCGGGGAGCCCCCCAGATACGCAGTATTTT. It translates to CASSKLSGSPPDTQYF.

V is TRBV21-1 and J is TRBJ1-1; the table assigns TRBD1, which was not confirmed against the DNA. TRBV21-1 is described as a pseudogene. This CDR3 is built from 18 residues. The CDR3 here is CASSKRSTGCPRNTEAFF. The CDR3 DNA is TGTGCCAGCAGCAAAAGGTCGACAGGGTGTCCGCGGAACACTGAAGCTTTCTTT.

V usage is TRBV6-5 and J usage is TRBJ1-2; tentative D call: TRBD1 (6 bases). With 8 bases removed from V and 7 bases from J, the gap between germline ends came to 14 bases. In germline, CDR1 is MNHEY, CDR2 SVGAGI. This CDR3 contains 12 residues. The DNA of the CDR3 is TGTGCCAGCTCACCAGGGGAAATTGGCTACACCTTC. It encodes CASSPGEIGYTF.

The gene calls are TRBV7-2 and TRBJ2-3; the match to TRBD2 covers 11 bases. This CDR3 is built from 15 residues. Per germline, CDR1 SGHTA and CDR2 FQGNSA. V shed 8 bases and J 0 bases; nucleotides not matched to a gene: 4. CDR3 coding DNA: TGTGCCAGCGGGGGACTAGCGGCTAGCACAGATACGCAGTATTTT. Translated, it gives CASGGLAASTDTQYF.

V and J are TRBV5-6 and TRBJ2-3; D unclear. The CDR3 covers 15 residues. V shed 2 bases and J shed 3 bases, with 13 bases lying between them. The germline gives CDR1 SGHDT, CDR2 YYEEEE. Written as DNA, the CDR3 is TGTGCCAGCAGCTTCGTAAGTAGAGTTACAGATACGCAGTATTTT. Amino acids: CASSFVSRVTDTQYF. Drawing the rest from reference TRBV5-6 and TRBJ2-3, the complete variable domain is DAGVTQSPTHLIKTRGQQVTLRCSPKSGHDTVSWYQQALGQGPQFIFQYYEEEERQRGNFPDRFSGHQFPNYSSELNVNALLLGDSALYLCASSFVSRVTDTQYFGPGTRLTVL.

V usage is TRBV2 and J usage is TRBJ1-1, with TRBD1 matching 8 bases. From germline, CDR1 is SNHLY and CDR2 FYNNEI. There are 18 residues in the CDR3. After removal of 2 bases from V and 1 base from J, the junction contained 12 bases not matched to a gene. The CDR3 sequence: CASSERGRGQISNTEAFF. DNA for the CDR3: TGTGCCAGCAGTGAAAGAGGCAGGGGGCAAATATCGAACACTGAAGCTTTCTTT.

The chain couples TRBV6-6 to TRBJ1-1, with D unclear. The CDR3 totals 12 residues. CDR1 MNHNY and CDR2 SVGAGI come from the germline V gene (reference sequence). Trimming stripped 4 bases from V and 2 bases from J, with 5 bases between. The CDR3 is CASSSQNTEAFF. The CDR3 DNA is TGTGCCAGCAGTTCCCAAAACACTGAAGCTTTCTTT.

This clone was picked up a small number of times. V and J are TRBV20-1 and TRBJ2-1, with TRBD1 as a possible D gene (6 bases). This CDR3 has 11 amino acids. Germline CDR1 reads DFQATT; CDR2 reads SNEGSKA (reference sequence). Trimming took 3 bases from V and 14 from J, leaving 14 bases between them. The CDR3 is CSASPDQGKFF. Written as DNA, the CDR3 is TGCAGTGCTAGCCCCGACCAGGGGAAGTTCTTC.

V gene TRBV28 combines with J gene TRBJ1-5; 11 positions match TRBD1. V shed 3 bases and J 9 bases; nucleotides not matched to a gene: 13. Germline CDR1 and CDR2: MDHEN and SYDVKM. The CDR3 has 17 residues. CDR3 in DNA: TGTGCCAGCAGTTTGGATCCGGGACAGGGGGGAATCTTGCCCCAGCATTTT. Its protein is CASSLDPGQGGILPQHF.

V and J are TRBV20-1 and TRBJ2-1, with D maybe TRBD2 (5 bases). Trimming cost V 5 bases and J 10 bases, with 12 bases left between them. This CDR3 region has 11 residues. CDR1 and CDR2 from the germline V gene are DFQATT and SNEGSKA (reference sequence). The DNA of the CDR3 is TGCAGTGCTCTAGCTCTGGGGGAGCAGTTCTTC. This sequence encodes CSALALGEQFF.

This clone was recorded only once. The V and J genes are TRBV6-5 and TRBJ1-2; D may be TRBD1 (6 bases). Germline V gene data show CDR1 as MNHEY and CDR2 as SVGAGI. This CDR3 region has 13 residues. V was shortened by 5 bases and J by 4 bases, with 11 bases between the two germline ends. CDR3 DNA sequence: TGTGCCAGCAGTCCCGCAGGGGTCTATGGCTACACCTTC. Residues: CASSPAGVYGYTF.

The chain combines TRBV9 with TRBJ2-1; TRBD1 agrees at 7 bases. The CDR3 runs to 14 residues. The germline gives CDR1 SGDLS, CDR2 YYNGEE. V gave up 2 bases and J gave up 5 bases; unmatched junction bases: 4. DNA for the CDR3: TGTGCCAGCAGCGTCGGGACAGTGAACAATGAGCAGTTCTTC. Protein product: CASSVGTVNNEQFF.

The table lists this clone with a few counts. CDR3 residues: CASSLGGTGGFQPQHF. The CDR3 bases are TGTGCCAGCAGCTTAGGTGGGACAGGGGGCTTTCAGCCCCAGCATTTT. The J gene is TRBJ1-5, the V gene TRBV7-2, with 12 bases identical to TRBD1. The V gene end was trimmed by 1 base and the J gene end by 6 bases; junction bases not matched to a gene: 4. The length of the CDR3 is 16 residues. Germline CDR1 and CDR2: SGHTA and FQGNSA.